In this sample, the clone carrying this TCR beta chain turned up a few times. The CDR3 is made up of 15 amino acids. V lost 8 bases, J lost 4 bases, and 18 bases lay in between. From germline, CDR1 is LNHNV and CDR2 YYDKDF (reference sequence). Time point reported: patch test 2, 6 weeks after DPC sensitization. Treatment specified: therapeutic diphenylcyclopropenone sensitization with weekly scalp DPC. The total RNA was obtained from whole blood that was not fractionated. TCRdb reprocessed the RACE reads with MiXCR, giving one entry per CDR3 protein. The sample records 70,000 to 95,000 distinct CDR3 sequences, approximately 7% being singletons. This entry belongs to a study of human T cells and chemical hapten exposure. Whole-study context: Small discrepancies in pooled library volume mainly accounted for the varying TCR yields per sample.

The TCR originated in a woman in her 30s with alopecia areata. Some clones in this sample may be carry-over from other donors' samples. V and J are TRBV15 and TRBJ1-5; maybe TRBD1 (5 bases). Sequences were derived from whole blood, sampled in connection with sensitization to the hapten diphenylcyclopropenone (DPC). The CDR3 DNA reads as TGTGCCACCCCCCCCCGGCAAGGGGAAAATCAGCCCCAGCATTTT. Encoded protein: CATPPRQGENQPQHF.